The 2 T cell receptor beta chains below were found in one sample sequenced in a study of CD8 T cells in ankylosing spondylitis. Via MiXCR, TCRdb re-called the 5' RACE reads, giving one row per CDR3 protein. Found here are approximately 250,000 distinct CDR3 sequences, under 8.5% of them singletons; the top ten hold around 4.4%. The sequencing sample was made of blood, either unsorted or a sorted T cell fraction (not recorded which). The receptors were gathered from a female donor with ankylosing spondylitis or in good health (not recorded which).

Ten or more counts support this clonotype. V is TRBV12-3 or TRBV12-4 and J is TRBJ1-2; TRBD1 is a possible D gene (5 bases). This CDR3 comprises 14 residues. Trimming took off 6 bases at V and 3 bases at J, with 14 bases between the two ends. Here the CDR3 reads CASRNQGGDYGYTF. CDR3 DNA sequence: TGTGCCAGCAGAAACCAGGGTGGAGACTATGGCTACACCTTC.

A word on this clonotype: A much larger clonotype is one base distant, so this may be a read error. V usage is TRBV9 and J usage is TRBJ1-1; the D gene is possibly TRBD1 (6 bases). The germline gives CDR1 SGDLS, CDR2 YYNGEE. The CDR3 consists of 16 residues. CDR3 bases: TGTGCCAGCAGCGTAGGGGGACACCTTACGAACACTGAAGCTCTCTTT. Protein product: CASSVGGHLTNTEALF.